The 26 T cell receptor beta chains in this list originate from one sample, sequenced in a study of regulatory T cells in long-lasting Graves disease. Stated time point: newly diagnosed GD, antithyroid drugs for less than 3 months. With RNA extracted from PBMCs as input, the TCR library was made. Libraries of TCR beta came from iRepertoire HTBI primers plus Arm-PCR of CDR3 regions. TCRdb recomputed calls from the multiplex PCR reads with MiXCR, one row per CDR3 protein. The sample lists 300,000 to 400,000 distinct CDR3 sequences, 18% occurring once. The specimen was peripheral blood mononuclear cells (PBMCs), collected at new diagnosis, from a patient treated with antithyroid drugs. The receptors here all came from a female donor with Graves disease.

CDR3 loop: CASSFTSGRAAEQYF. CDR3 nucleotide sequence: TGCGCCAGCAGCTTTACTAGCGGGAGGGCCGCCGAGCAGTACTTC. The V gene is TRBV5-1, the J gene TRBJ2-7, with 13 nucleotides matching TRBD2. The CDR3 consists of 15 residues. The germline V gene encodes CDR1 SGHRS and CDR2 YFSETQ. J lost 6 bases, V lost 2 bases, and 5 bases had no gene match.

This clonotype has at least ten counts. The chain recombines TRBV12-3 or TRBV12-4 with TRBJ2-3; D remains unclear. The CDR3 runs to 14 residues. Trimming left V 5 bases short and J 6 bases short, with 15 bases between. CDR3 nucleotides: TGTGCCAGCAGTCCCGCCCTTCAGGTGGATACGCAGTATTTT. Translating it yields CASSPALQVDTQYF.

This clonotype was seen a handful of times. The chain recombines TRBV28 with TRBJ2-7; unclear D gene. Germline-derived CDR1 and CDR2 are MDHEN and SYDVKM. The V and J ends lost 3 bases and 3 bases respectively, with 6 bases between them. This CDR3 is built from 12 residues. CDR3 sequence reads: CASSFPYYEQYF. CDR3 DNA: TGTGCCAGCAGTTTTCCTTACTACGAGCAGTACTTC.

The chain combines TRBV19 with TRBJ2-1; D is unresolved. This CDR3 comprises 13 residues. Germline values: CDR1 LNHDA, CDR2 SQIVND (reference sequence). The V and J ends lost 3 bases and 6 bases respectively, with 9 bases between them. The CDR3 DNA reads TGTGCCAGTAGTATTATGATAGGCAATGAGCAGTTCTTC. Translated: CASSIMIGNEQFF.

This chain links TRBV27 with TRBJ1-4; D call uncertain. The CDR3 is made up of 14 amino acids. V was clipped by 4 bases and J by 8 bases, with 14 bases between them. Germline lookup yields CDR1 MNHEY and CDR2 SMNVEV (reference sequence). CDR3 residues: CASSWAGVGEKLFF. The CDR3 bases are TGTGCCAGCAGTTGGGCTGGAGTAGGAGAAAAACTGTTTTTT.

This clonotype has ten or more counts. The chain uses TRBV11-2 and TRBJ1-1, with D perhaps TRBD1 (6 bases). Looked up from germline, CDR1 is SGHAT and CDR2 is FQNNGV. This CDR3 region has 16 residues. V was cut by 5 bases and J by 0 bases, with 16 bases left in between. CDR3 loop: CASSDLGGGLNTEAFF. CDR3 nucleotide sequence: TGTGCCAGCAGCGATCTCGGGGGGGGCCTGAACACTGAAGCTTTCTTT.

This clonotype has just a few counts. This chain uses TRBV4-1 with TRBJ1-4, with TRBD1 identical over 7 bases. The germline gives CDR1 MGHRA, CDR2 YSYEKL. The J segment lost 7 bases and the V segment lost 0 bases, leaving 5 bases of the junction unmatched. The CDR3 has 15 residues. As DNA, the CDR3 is TGCGCCAGCAGCCAAGAAGGGCAGGGGGGTGAAAAACTGTTTTTT. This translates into CASSQEGQGGEKLFF.

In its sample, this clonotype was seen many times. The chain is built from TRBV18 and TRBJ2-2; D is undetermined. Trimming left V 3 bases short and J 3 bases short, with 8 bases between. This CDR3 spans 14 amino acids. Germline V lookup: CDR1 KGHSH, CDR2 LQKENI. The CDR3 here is CASSPSGYTGELFF. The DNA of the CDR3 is TGTGCCAGCTCACCCTCTGGGTACACCGGGGAGCTGTTTTTT.

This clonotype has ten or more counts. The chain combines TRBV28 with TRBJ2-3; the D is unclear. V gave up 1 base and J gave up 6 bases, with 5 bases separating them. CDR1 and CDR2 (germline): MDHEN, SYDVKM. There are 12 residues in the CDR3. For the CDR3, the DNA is TGTGCCAGCAGTTTATTCCGGGATACGCAGTATTTT. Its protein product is CASSLFRDTQYF.

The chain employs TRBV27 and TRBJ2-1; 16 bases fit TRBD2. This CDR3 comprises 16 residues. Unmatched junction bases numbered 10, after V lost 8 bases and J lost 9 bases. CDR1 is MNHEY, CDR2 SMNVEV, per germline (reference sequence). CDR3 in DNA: TGTGCCAGCTCGCCTTTAGGGACTAGCGGGAGGGGTGAGCAGTTCTTC. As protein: CASSPLGTSGRGEQFF.

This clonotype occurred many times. The CDR3 protein is CAWGGVREYQETQYF. For the CDR3, the DNA is TGTGCCTGGGGAGGTGTCAGGGAATACCAAGAGACCCAGTACTTC. The rearrangement joins TRBV30 to TRBJ2-5, with D tentatively TRBD1 or TRBD2 (5 bases each). Trimming removed 5 bases at V and 0 bases at J, with 16 bases between. Germline CDR1 reads GTSNPN; CDR2 reads SVGIG (reference sequence). The CDR3 has 15 amino acids.

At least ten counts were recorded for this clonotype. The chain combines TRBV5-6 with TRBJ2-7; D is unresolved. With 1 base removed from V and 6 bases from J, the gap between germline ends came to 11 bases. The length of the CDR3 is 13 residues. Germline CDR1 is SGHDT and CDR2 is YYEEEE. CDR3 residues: CASSLTYSGEQYF. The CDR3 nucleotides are TGTGCCAGCAGCTTGACGTATTCTGGCGAGCAGTACTTC.

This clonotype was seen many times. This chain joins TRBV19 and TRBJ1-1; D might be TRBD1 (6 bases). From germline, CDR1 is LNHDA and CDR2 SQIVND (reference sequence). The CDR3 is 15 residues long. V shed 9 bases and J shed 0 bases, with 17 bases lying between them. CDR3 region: CASTPKDRLNTEAFF. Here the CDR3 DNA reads TGTGCCAGCACCCCTAAGGACAGATTGAACACTGAAGCTTTCTTT.

CDR3 DNA: TGTGCCAGCAGCCCCTTGAGCGGGAGGGCCCTTCTTGATGAGCAGTTCTTC. This encodes CASSPLSGRALLDEQFF. This sequence joins TRBV28 and TRBJ2-1; 10 bases are a match to TRBD2. With V trimmed by 6 bases and J by 8 bases, 16 bases remained unmatched. The length of the CDR3 is 17 residues. The germline CDR1 and CDR2 sequences are MDHEN and SYDVKM.

The CDR3 nucleotides are TGTGCCAGCAGTTCCGGACAGGGGGCGTATGAAAAACTGTTTTTT. Translation: CASSSGQGAYEKLFF. This chain connects TRBV7-6 to TRBJ1-4; 11 positions match TRBD1. Trimming at V came to 6 bases and at J to 6 bases, leaving 6 bases not matched to a gene. This CDR3 has 15 residues. Per germline, CDR1 SGHVS and CDR2 FNYEAQ.

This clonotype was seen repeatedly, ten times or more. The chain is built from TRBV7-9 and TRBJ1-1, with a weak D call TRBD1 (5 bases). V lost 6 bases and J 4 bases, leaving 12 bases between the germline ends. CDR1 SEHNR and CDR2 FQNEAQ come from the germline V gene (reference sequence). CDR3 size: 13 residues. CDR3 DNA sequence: TGTGCCAGCAGTCTCGGGACTTCCACTGAAGCTTTCTTT. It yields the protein CASSLGTSTEAFF. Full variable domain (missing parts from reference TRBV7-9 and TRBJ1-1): DTGVSQNPRHKITKRGQNVTFRCDPISEHNRLYWYRQTLGQGPEFLTYFQNEAQLEKSRLLSDRFSAERPKGSFSTLEIQRTEQGDSAMYLCASSLGTSTEAFFGQGTRLTVV.

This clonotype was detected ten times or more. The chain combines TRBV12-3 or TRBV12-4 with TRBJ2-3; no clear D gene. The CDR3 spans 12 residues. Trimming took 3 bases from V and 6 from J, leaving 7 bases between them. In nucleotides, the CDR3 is TGTGCCAGCAGTTTCTTGAGGGATACGCAGTATTTT. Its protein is CASSFLRDTQYF.

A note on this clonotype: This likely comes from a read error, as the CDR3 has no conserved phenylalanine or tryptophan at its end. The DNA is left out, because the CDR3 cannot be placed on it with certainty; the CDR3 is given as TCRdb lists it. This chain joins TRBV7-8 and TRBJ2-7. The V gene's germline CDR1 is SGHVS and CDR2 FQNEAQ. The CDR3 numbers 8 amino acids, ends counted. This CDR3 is CASSLANQ.

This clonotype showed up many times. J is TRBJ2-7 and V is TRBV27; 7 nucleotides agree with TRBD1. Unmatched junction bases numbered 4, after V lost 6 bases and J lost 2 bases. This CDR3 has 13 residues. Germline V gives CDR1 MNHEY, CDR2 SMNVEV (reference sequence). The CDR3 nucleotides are TGTGCCAGCAGAAAGACAGGGACCTACGAGCAGTACTTC. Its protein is CASRKTGTYEQYF.

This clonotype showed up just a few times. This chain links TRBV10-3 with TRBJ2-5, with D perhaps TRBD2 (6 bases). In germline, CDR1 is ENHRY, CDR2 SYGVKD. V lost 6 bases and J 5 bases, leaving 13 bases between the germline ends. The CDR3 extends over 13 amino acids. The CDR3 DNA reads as TGTGCCATCAGCGACGGGGGATATGAGACCCAGTACTTC. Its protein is CAISDGGYETQYF.

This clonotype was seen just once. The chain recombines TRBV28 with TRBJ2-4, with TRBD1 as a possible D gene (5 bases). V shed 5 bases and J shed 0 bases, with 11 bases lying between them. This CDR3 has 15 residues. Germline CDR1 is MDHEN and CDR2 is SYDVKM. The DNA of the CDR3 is TGTGCCAGCAGTACAAACAGGATAGCCAAAAACATTCAGTACTTC. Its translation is CASSTNRIAKNIQYF.

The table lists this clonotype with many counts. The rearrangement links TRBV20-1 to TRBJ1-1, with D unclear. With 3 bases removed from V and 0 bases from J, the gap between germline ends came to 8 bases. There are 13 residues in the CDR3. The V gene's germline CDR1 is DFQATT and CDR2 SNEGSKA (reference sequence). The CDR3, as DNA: TGCAGTGCTAGGTTGGCGGTGAACACTGAAGCTTTCTTT. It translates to CSARLAVNTEAFF.

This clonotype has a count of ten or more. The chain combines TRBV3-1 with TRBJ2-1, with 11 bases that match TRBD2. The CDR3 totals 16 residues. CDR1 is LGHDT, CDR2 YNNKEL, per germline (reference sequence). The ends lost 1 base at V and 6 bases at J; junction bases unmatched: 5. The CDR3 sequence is CASSQAGTSGSNEQFF. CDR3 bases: TGTGCCAGCAGCCAAGCCGGGACTAGCGGCTCCAATGAGCAGTTCTTC.

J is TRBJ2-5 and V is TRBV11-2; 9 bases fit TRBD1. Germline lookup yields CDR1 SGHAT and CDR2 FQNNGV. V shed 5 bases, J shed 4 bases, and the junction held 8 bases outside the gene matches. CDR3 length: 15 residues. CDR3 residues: CASSTVTGGIETQYF. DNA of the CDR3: TGTGCCAGCAGCACAGTGACAGGGGGGATAGAGACCCAGTACTTC.

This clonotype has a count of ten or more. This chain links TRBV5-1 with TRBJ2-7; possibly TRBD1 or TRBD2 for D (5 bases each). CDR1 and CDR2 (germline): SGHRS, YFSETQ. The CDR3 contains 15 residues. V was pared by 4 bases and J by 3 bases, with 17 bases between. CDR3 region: CASSPLGTASYEQYF. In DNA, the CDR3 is TGCGCCAGCAGCCCTTTGGGGACGGCTAGCTACGAGCAGTACTTC.

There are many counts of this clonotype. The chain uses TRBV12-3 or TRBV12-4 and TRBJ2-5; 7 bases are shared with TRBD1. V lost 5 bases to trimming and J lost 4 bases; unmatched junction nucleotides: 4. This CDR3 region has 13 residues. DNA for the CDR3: TGTGCCAGCAGTCCTAGACAGGGAGAGACCCAGTACTTC. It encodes CASSPRQGETQYF.